This T cell receptor beta chain was obtained from a study of T cells after yellow fever vaccination. Conversion of TCR transcripts into cDNA relied on 5'RACE template switching, which added a universal primer site and UMIs. TCRdb re-called the 5' RACE reads through MiXCR, storing one row per CDR3 protein. The sample shows over 200,000 distinct CDR3 sequences, less than 7.5% of them seen only once. This clonotype was picked up a small number of times. Its antigen is unknown. CDR1 SQVTM and CDR2 ANQGSEA come from the germline V gene. Trimming removed 6 bases at V and 4 bases at J, with 13 bases between. The CDR3 sequence is 13 residues long. Whole-study results and caveats: Most clones from primary vaccination were detected again post-booster (roughly 96% CD4, about 85% CD8).

This chain uses TRBV29-1 with TRBJ1-5; a possible D gene is TRBD1 (6 bases). The sequences come from CD4+ T cells sorted from PBMCs, collected on the day of the yellow fever booster vaccination. This receptor was taken from a man aged 25 to 40 who received the YFV17D yellow fever vaccine. Here the CDR3 DNA reads TGCAGCGTGGCAGGACAGCAGAATCAGCCCCAGCATTTT. It yields the protein CSVAGQQNQPQHF.